The sequence of this TCR beta chain was determined in a study of early T cells in non-severe SARS-CoV-2 infection. As for the study in general: Sequencing of unsorted whole blood was done on bulk RNA, leaving chains unpaired. General observations from the study: The VDJdb matching leaned toward anti-spike CD8 responses and overlooked private and CD4 specificities.

CDR1 and CDR2 from the germline V gene are SGHTS and YDEGEE. The CDR3 runs 15 residues. This clonotype was picked up a small number of times. Antigen specificity is unknown. Sequence at one end of the junction differs from germline and may be a read error. Molecules of cDNA were individually given unique molecular identifiers that were attached to them. TCRdb processed the 5' RACE reads anew with MiXCR; each CDR3 protein has one entry. This sample yields some 50,000 distinct CDR3 sequences, of which 8.5% to 12% are seen a single time; about 5% belongs to the top ten. The J gene is TRBJ1-4, the V gene TRBV5-8; TRBD1 matches at 8 bases. This clonotype originated in an adult who was a healthcare worker with PCR-confirmed SARS-CoV-2 infection or an uninfected control (not recorded which). Sequencing was carried out using whole blood. This chain's CDR3 is CVSSREDRGAEKLFF. The CDR3 bases are TGTGTCAGCAGCCGGGAAGACAGGGGAGCTGAAAAACTGTTTTTT.